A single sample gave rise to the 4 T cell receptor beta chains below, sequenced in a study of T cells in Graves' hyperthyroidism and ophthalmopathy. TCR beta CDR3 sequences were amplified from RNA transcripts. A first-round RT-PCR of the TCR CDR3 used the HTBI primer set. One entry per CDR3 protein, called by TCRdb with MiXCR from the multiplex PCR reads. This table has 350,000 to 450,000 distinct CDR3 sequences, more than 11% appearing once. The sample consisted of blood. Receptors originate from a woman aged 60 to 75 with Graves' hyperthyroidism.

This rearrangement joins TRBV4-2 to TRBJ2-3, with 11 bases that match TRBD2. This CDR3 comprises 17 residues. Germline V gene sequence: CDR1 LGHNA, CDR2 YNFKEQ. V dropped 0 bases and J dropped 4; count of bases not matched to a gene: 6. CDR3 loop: CASSQDVVAGGSDTQYF. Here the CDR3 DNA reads TGTGCCAGCAGCCAAGACGTGGTAGCGGGAGGGTCAGATACGCAGTATTTT.

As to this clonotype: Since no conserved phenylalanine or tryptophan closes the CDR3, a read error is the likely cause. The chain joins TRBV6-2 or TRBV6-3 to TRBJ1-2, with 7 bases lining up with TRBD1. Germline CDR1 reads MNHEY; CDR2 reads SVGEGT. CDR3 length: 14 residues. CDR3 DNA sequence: TGTGCCAGCAGTCACTCGGGGACAGAGTATGGCTACACCCTT. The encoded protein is CASSHSGTEYGYTL.

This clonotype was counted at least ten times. Here the CDR3 DNA reads TGTGCCTGGAGTGGACTAGTAGGCGGGGAGCTGTTTTTT. As protein: CAWSGLVGGELFF. This chain connects TRBV30 to TRBJ2-2; a weak D match, TRBD2 (6 bases). Per germline, CDR1 GTSNPN and CDR2 SVGIG (reference sequence). The length of the CDR3 is 13 residues. Trimming removed 1 base at V and 7 bases at J, with 10 bases between. Combining the CDR3 with reference TRBV30 and TRBJ2-2 gives the whole variable domain SQTIHQWPATLVQPVGSPLSLECTVEGTSNPNLYWYRQAAGRGLQLLFYSVGIGQISSEVPQNLSASRPQDRQFILSSKKLLLSDSGFYLCAWSGLVGGELFFGEGSRLTVL.

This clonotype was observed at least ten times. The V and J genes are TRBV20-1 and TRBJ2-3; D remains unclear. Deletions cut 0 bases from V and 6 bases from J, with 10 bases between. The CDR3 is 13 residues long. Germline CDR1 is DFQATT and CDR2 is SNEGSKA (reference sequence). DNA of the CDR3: TGCAGTGCTAGAGACGTACTCCCCGATACGCAGTATTTT. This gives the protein CSARDVLPDTQYF.